Listed here are 15 T cell receptor beta chains from one sample, sequenced in a study of blood T cell repertoires in COVID-19. This table comes from immunoSEQ multiplex PCR, and its TCRdb copy is limited to in-frame clones, with some not included. The sample has 250,000 or so clones, approximately 91% seen once. Sequenced material: PBMCs or T cells enriched from blood (not recorded which). These TCRs come from a human donor in a cohort exposed to, infected with or recovered from COVID-19 (not recorded which). The donor label of this sample is uncertain.

The genes are TRBV6-5 and TRBJ2-1, with 12 bases that match TRBD2. The CDR3 covers 15 residues. Trimming at V came to 6 bases and at J to 9 bases, leaving 9 bases not matched to a gene. CDR1 is MNHEY and CDR2 is SVGAGI in the germline V gene. The CDR3 is CASSPRLAGAIEQFF. In DNA form, the CDR3 reads TGTGCCAGCAGCCCCAGACTAGCGGGGGCTATTGAGCAGTTCTTC.

This clone has only one observation. This chain joins TRBV5-1 and TRBJ1-5; no reliable D call. V shed 3 bases and J shed 7 bases, with 14 bases lying between them. Per the germline V gene, CDR1 is SGHRS and CDR2 is YFSETQ. The CDR3 contains 14 residues. This CDR3 reads CASSWGVGEQPQHF. In nucleotides, the CDR3 is TGCGCCAGCAGCTGGGGAGTCGGGGAACAGCCCCAGCATTTT.

The chain uses TRBV30 and TRBJ2-7, with D unclear. V shed 2 bases and J shed 7 bases, with 9 bases lying between them. The CDR3 contains 11 residues. In germline, CDR1 is GTSNPN, CDR2 SVGIG (reference sequence). This CDR3 reads CAWSTTGEQYF. The CDR3 nucleotides read TGTGCCTGGAGTACGACCGGGGAGCAGTACTTC.

The chain employs TRBV10-3 and TRBJ1-5; no definite D call. This CDR3 has 13 residues. V lost 8 bases, J lost 3 bases, and 11 bases lay in between. Germline V gene data show CDR1 as ENHRY and CDR2 as SYGVKD. The CDR3: CAIGPSNNQPQHF. The DNA for the CDR3 is TGTGCCATCGGGCCGTCTAACAATCAGCCCCAGCATTTT.

V gene TRBV5-1 combines with J gene TRBJ1-4; no clear D. The V end was cut by 6 bases, the J end by 2 bases, with 8 bases between. The length of the CDR3 is 13 residues. Germline CDR1 reads SGHRS; CDR2 reads YFSETQ. The chain's CDR3 is CASTWQTNEKLFF. The DNA of the CDR3 is TGCGCCAGCACCTGGCAGACTAATGAAAAACTGTTTTTT. Supplemented by reference TRBV5-1 and TRBJ1-4, the full variable domain reads KAGVTQTPRYLIKTRGQQVTLSCSPISGHRSVSWYQQTPGQGLQFLFEYFSETQRNKGNFPGRFSGRQFSNSRSEMNVSTLELGDSALYLCASTWQTNEKLFFGSGTQLSVL.

J is TRBJ1-4 and V is TRBV24-1; 12 nucleotides agree with TRBD1. The CDR3 covers 17 residues. V shed 3 bases and J 5 bases; nucleotides not matched to a gene: 6. CDR1 is KGHDR and CDR2 is SFDVKD in the germline V gene. The CDR3: CATSDGTGGALNEKLFF. DNA for the CDR3: TGTGCCACCAGTGATGGGACAGGGGGCGCTTTGAATGAAAAACTGTTTTTT.

This rearrangement joins TRBV18 to TRBJ1-4, with TRBD1 matching 8 bases. V dropped 6 bases and J dropped 5; count of bases not matched to a gene: 2. Germline V gene sequence: CDR1 KGHSH, CDR2 LQKENI. The length of the CDR3 is 13 residues. The CDR3 nucleotides read TGTGCCAGCTCGGGACAGGAGAATGAAAAACTGTTTTTT. Protein sequence: CASSGQENEKLFF.

The J gene is TRBJ2-5, the V gene TRBV5-1, with 10 bases lining up with TRBD1. There are 14 residues in the CDR3. Per the germline V gene, CDR1 is SGHRS and CDR2 is YFSETQ. Unmatched junction bases numbered 1, after V lost 2 bases and J lost 3 bases. CDR3 DNA sequence: TGCGCCAGCAGCTTAGGGACAGGGGAAGAGACCCAGTACTTC. Encoded protein: CASSLGTGEETQYF.

This clone has a single count. The chain recombines TRBV11-1 with TRBJ2-7; D may be TRBD1 (5 bases). The CDR3 contains 14 residues. Germline assignment: CDR1 SGHAT and CDR2 FQDESV (reference sequence). Trimming removed 5 bases at V and 2 bases at J, with 13 bases between. CDR3 region: CASSPYLGAYEQYF. The CDR3 DNA reads TGTGCCAGCAGCCCTTATTTAGGGGCCTACGAGCAGTACTTC.

This chain links TRBV6-6 with TRBJ2-7; 7 positions agree with TRBD1. V gave up 10 bases and J gave up 0 bases; unmatched junction bases: 6. Germline CDR1 and CDR2: MNHNY and SVGAGI (reference sequence). The CDR3 consists of 13 residues. The CDR3 sequence is CATGTVGSYEQYF. CDR3 coding DNA: TGTGCCACTGGGACAGTGGGCTCCTACGAGCAGTACTTC.

The V and J genes are TRBV7-2 and TRBJ2-7; a possible D gene is TRBD1 (5 bases). From germline, CDR1 is SGHTA and CDR2 FQGNSA. CDR3 length: 15 amino acids. The V and J ends lost 5 bases and 6 bases respectively, with 20 bases between them. In nucleotides, the CDR3 is TGTGCCAGCAGCCCGCTGACAGCCTCCGCCCGCGAGCAGTACTTC. Translated: CASSPLTASAREQYF.

The chain links TRBV19 to TRBJ2-7; 7 bases are shared with TRBD1. CDR3 length: 17 residues. In germline, CDR1 is LNHDA, CDR2 SQIVND (reference sequence). J gave up 6 bases and V 4 bases, and 18 bases lay outside the gene matches. The CDR3 is CASSTETVLGAGGEQYF. DNA of the CDR3: TGTGCCAGTAGTACAGAAACCGTACTGGGGGCAGGGGGCGAGCAGTACTTC.

The genes are TRBV5-1 and TRBJ2-5; the D gene is possibly TRBD2 (6 bases). Between the trimmed V and J ends, which lost 5 bases and 3 bases, there was a span of 14 bases. Germline CDR1 SGHRS, CDR2 YFSETQ. The CDR3 covers 14 residues. The CDR3, as DNA: TGCGCCAGCAGTGATCAGTGGGGGGAAGAGACCCAGTACTTC. It codes for CASSDQWGEETQYF. Filled out from reference TRBV5-1 and TRBJ2-5, the complete variable domain reads KAGVTQTPRYLIKTRGQQVTLSCSPISGHRSVSWYQQTPGQGLQFLFEYFSETQRNKGNFPGRFSGRQFSNSRSEMNVSTLELGDSALYLCASSDQWGEETQYFGPGTRLLVL.

In this sample, this clone turned up once. The CDR3 nucleotides read TGTGCCAGCAGCAAAATACAAAACAGGGAAAACAATCAGCCCCAGCATTTT. It yields the protein CASSKIQNRENNQPQHF. This chain uses TRBV21-1 with TRBJ1-5; the table's D call, TRBD1, has no DNA check behind it. TRBV21-1 is classified as a pseudogene. The CDR3 is 17 residues long.

This chain uses TRBV2 with TRBJ1-1; D not resolved. This CDR3 is built from 16 residues. The germline gives CDR1 SNHLY, CDR2 FYNNEI. V lost 3 bases and J 0 bases, leaving 14 bases between the germline ends. For the CDR3, the DNA is TGTGCCAGCAGTGACATCCCGGGAATCATGAACACTGAAGCTTTCTTT. Amino acids: CASSDIPGIMNTEAFF. Full variable domain (outside the CDR3, taken from reference TRBV2 and TRBJ1-1): EPEVTQTPSHQVTQMGQEVILRCVPISNHLYFYWYRQILGQKVEFLVSFYNNEISEKSEIFDDQFSVERPDGSNFTLKIRSTKLEDSAMYFCASSDIPGIMNTEAFFGQGTRLTVV.